Detailed here is one TCR beta chain. The antigen is undetermined. Expressed TCRB transcripts were sequenced after all isolated RNA was converted to cDNA. Clones were read by immunoSEQ multiplex PCR, and TCRdb kept only the in-frame ones, dropping some. This sample yields almost 350,000 clones, of which 7% to 9% are seen a single time; less than 0.5% belongs to the top ten. The sample belongs to a study of beta chain features in type 1 diabetes. Findings of the study overall: For type 1 diabetes patients, VDJ junctions showed fewer insertions and more deletions.

The CDR3 spans 15 residues. The ends lost 4 bases at V and 2 bases at J; junction bases unmatched: 3. The V gene's germline CDR1 is MDHEN and CDR2 SYDVKM. Sequenced input: central memory CD4+ T cells from blood. The sequence derives from a woman between 18 and 29 years old in good health. The chain recombines TRBV28 with TRBJ2-1, with 9 positions matching TRBD1. The CDR3 here is CASSSTGGAYNEQFF. CDR3 nucleotide sequence: TGTGCCAGCAGTTCGACAGGGGGAGCCTACAATGAGCAGTTCTTC.